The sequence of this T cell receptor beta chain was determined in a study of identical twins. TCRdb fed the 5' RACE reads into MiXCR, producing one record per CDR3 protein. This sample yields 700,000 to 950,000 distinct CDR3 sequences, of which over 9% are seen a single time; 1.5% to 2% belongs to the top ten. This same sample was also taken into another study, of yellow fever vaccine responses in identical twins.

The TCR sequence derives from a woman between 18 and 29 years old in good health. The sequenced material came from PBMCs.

DNA of the CDR3: TGCAGTGCTAAACTAGCGGACTCCTACAATGAGCAGTTCTTC. Translated, it gives CSAKLADSYNEQFF. This sequence joins TRBV20-1 and TRBJ2-1, with TRBD2 identical over 8 bases. The CDR3 loop spans 14 amino acids. Germline assignment: CDR1 DFQATT and CDR2 SNEGSKA (reference sequence). V lost 4 bases and J lost 0; bases outside the gene matches: 2.